The rows below give T cell receptor beta chains drawn from one sample of a study of regulatory and conventional T cells in RAG deficiency. Data came from immunoSEQ multiplex PCR; TCRdb stores just in-frame clones and leaves some out. The sample has around 12,000 clones; 90% to 95% are singletons. These same records also appear under a second study, on regulatory T cells.

The sequencing input was CD4+ effector T cells sorted from blood. The origin of the receptors is a human donor in good health. Each CDR3 is given with its conserved first and last residue. The order of the fields is CDR3 DNA, CDR3 protein, D gene, clone size, V gene, J gene. A D gene is named only where the DNA matches it firmly. Rows give clone size only sometimes, using once, few, many, or a class for an expanded clone.

CDR3nt: TGTGCCAGCAGCTGGGGGCGGAGAAGGGACCTCTATGGCTACACCTTC
CDR3aa: CASSWGRRRDLYGYTF
d_gene: .
abundance: .
v_gene: TRBV5-8
j_gene: TRBJ1-2

CDR3nt: TGTGCCAGCAGTCCTGACAGGGCCCATAACTATGGCTACACCTTC
CDR3aa: CASSPDRAHNYGYTF
d_gene: TRBD1
abundance: .
v_gene: TRBV27
j_gene: TRBJ1-2

CDR3nt: TGTGCCAGCAGTGAGACCTGGGGCGGTTCACCCCTCCACTTT
CDR3aa: CASSETWGGSPLHF
d_gene: .
abundance: .
v_gene: TRBV6-1
j_gene: TRBJ1-6

CDR3nt: TGTGCCAGCAGGGGGGTCCCCCGGGAGACCCAGTACTTC
CDR3aa: CASRGVPRETQYF
d_gene: .
abundance: .
v_gene: TRBV28
j_gene: TRBJ2-5

CDR3nt: TGTGCCAGCAGCTTAGGGGGTTCACCCCTCCACTTT
CDR3aa: CASSLGGSPLHF
d_gene: .
abundance: .
v_gene: TRBV7-8
j_gene: TRBJ1-6

CDR3nt: TGTGCCAGCAGCGCCCTACCGGGGGGCAGTAATGAAAAACTGTTTTTT
CDR3aa: CASSALPGGSNEKLFF
d_gene: .
abundance: .
v_gene: TRBV9
j_gene: TRBJ1-4

CDR3nt: TGTGCCTGGAGTGTACAGGGGTTTAGCTATGGCTACACCTTC
CDR3aa: CAWSVQGFSYGYTF
d_gene: TRBD1
abundance: .
v_gene: TRBV30
j_gene: TRBJ1-2

CDR3nt: TGTGCCAGCAGGTCCGCAGCTAATTCACCCCTCCACTTT
CDR3aa: CASRSAANSPLHF
d_gene: .
abundance: .
v_gene: TRBV7-9
j_gene: TRBJ1-6

CDR3nt: TGTGCCAGTAGTACAAGAGGACGGACCTACGCGAACACCGGGGAGCTGTTTTTT
CDR3aa: CASSTRGRTYANTGELFF
d_gene: .
abundance: .
v_gene: TRBV19
j_gene: TRBJ2-2

CDR3nt: TGTGCCAGCAGCTTAGGGGGGAGTGCCGACGAGCAGTACTTC
CDR3aa: CASSLGGSADEQYF
d_gene: .
abundance: .
v_gene: TRBV7-6
j_gene: TRBJ2-7

CDR3nt: TGTGCCTGGAGTTCGGGACAGGGCGCAGATACGCAGTATTTT
CDR3aa: CAWSSGQGADTQYF
d_gene: TRBD1
abundance: .
v_gene: TRBV30
j_gene: TRBJ2-3

CDR3nt: TGTGCCAGCAGTTTCCGGGGCCGGAACTATGGCTACACCTTC
CDR3aa: CASSFRGRNYGYTF
d_gene: .
abundance: .
v_gene: TRBV27
j_gene: TRBJ1-2

CDR3nt: TGTGCCAGCAGTGACTCGATTGGGAATCAGCGGCAGAACACTGAAGCTTTCTTT
CDR3aa: CASSDSIGNQRQNTEAFF
d_gene: .
abundance: .
v_gene: TRBV6-4
j_gene: TRBJ1-1

CDR3nt: TGTGCCAGCAGCTTAGCTAACTCTGGAAACACCATATATTTT
CDR3aa: CASSLANSGNTIYF
d_gene: .
abundance: .
v_gene: TRBV7-9
j_gene: TRBJ1-3

CDR3nt: TGTGCCAGCAGCGCCCAAATACAGGGAAATTCACCCCTCCACTTT
CDR3aa: CASSAQIQGNSPLHF
d_gene: .
abundance: .
v_gene: TRBV9
j_gene: TRBJ1-6

CDR3nt: TGTGCCATCAGTGATGGACAGAGGGTAGCTGAAGCTTTCTTT
CDR3aa: CAISDGQRVAEAFF
d_gene: .
abundance: .
v_gene: TRBV10-3
j_gene: TRBJ1-1

CDR3nt: TGTGCCAGCTCTTACGGTGGTGAAAAACTGTTTTTT
CDR3aa: CASSYGGEKLFF
d_gene: .
abundance: few
v_gene: TRBV18
j_gene: TRBJ1-4

CDR3nt: TGCAGCGTTGGTTGGGGAAGTCAGCCCCAGCATTTT
CDR3aa: CSVGWGSQPQHF
d_gene: .
abundance: .
v_gene: TRBV29-1
j_gene: TRBJ1-5

CDR3nt: TGTGCCAGCAGACCCGACAGGGGGGGTACCTACGAGCAGTACTTC
CDR3aa: CASRPDRGGTYEQYF
d_gene: TRBD1
abundance: .
v_gene: TRBV2
j_gene: TRBJ2-7

CDR3nt: TGTGCCAGCTCATCTAAGGGGGGTTCCTACGAGCAGTACTTC
CDR3aa: CASSSKGGSYEQYF
d_gene: .
abundance: .
v_gene: TRBV5-4
j_gene: TRBJ2-7

CDR3nt: TGCGCCAGCAGCCAAGAGACTAGCCAAGAGACCCAGTACTTC
CDR3aa: CASSQETSQETQYF
d_gene: .
abundance: .
v_gene: TRBV4-1
j_gene: TRBJ2-5

CDR3nt: TGTGCCAGCAGCCCCACAGGGGAAATTACGAGCAAGTACTTC
CDR3aa: CASSPTGEITSKYF
d_gene: TRBD1
abundance: .
v_gene: TRBV7-3
j_gene: TRBJ2-7

CDR3nt: TGTGCCAGCAGCGCCCAACAGGGACCCAATGAAAAACTGTTTTTT
CDR3aa: CASSAQQGPNEKLFF
d_gene: .
abundance: .
v_gene: TRBV7-9
j_gene: TRBJ1-4

CDR3nt: TGTGCCAGCAGTTCGACAGGTCCGAACACTGAAGCTTTCTTT
CDR3aa: CASSSTGPNTEAFF
d_gene: .
abundance: .
v_gene: TRBV6-1
j_gene: TRBJ1-1

CDR3nt: TGCGCCAGCAGCCCACCGGGACAGGGGGCCTACGAGCAGTACTTC
CDR3aa: CASSPPGQGAYEQYF
d_gene: TRBD1
abundance: .
v_gene: TRBV5-1
j_gene: TRBJ2-7

CDR3nt: TGTGCCAGCACCCCCGTGGGGAGGGCCTTCTCCTACGAGCAGTACTTC
CDR3aa: CASTPVGRAFSYEQYF
d_gene: TRBD2
abundance: .
v_gene: TRBV28
j_gene: TRBJ2-7

CDR3nt: TGTGCCAGCAGTTTAAACCCCCAGCATTTT
CDR3aa: CASSLNPQHF
d_gene: .
abundance: .
v_gene: TRBV28
j_gene: TRBJ1-5

CDR3nt: TGTGCCAGCAGCTGGGGGACAGAGAACACTGAAGCTTTCTTT
CDR3aa: CASSWGTENTEAFF
d_gene: TRBD1
abundance: .
v_gene: TRBV7-8
j_gene: TRBJ1-1

CDR3nt: TGTGCCAGCAGTGAGCAGCGGCCGAACACCGGGGAGCTGTTTTTT
CDR3aa: CASSEQRPNTGELFF
d_gene: .
abundance: .
v_gene: TRBV2
j_gene: TRBJ2-2

CDR3nt: TGTGCCAGCAGCCCGAACAGCCCACCGCTTCGGGTTAATGAAAAACTGTTTTTT
CDR3aa: CASSPNSPPLRVNEKLFF
d_gene: .
abundance: .
v_gene: TRBV7-8
j_gene: TRBJ1-4

CDR3nt: TGCGCCAGCAGCCAAGTCTCAACTAATGAAAAACTGTTTTTT
CDR3aa: CASSQVSTNEKLFF
d_gene: .
abundance: .
v_gene: TRBV4-1
j_gene: TRBJ1-4

CDR3nt: TGTGCCAGCAATCGGATATTAGGGGAGCAGTACTTC
CDR3aa: CASNRILGEQYF
d_gene: .
abundance: .
v_gene: TRBV28
j_gene: TRBJ2-7

CDR3nt: TGCGCCAGCAGTTTGGGGCAAGAGACCCAGTACTTC
CDR3aa: CASSLGQETQYF
d_gene: .
abundance: .
v_gene: TRBV5-1
j_gene: TRBJ2-5

CDR3nt: TGTGCCAGCAGCCGGACGGAAAACACTGAAGCTTTCTTT
CDR3aa: CASSRTENTEAFF
d_gene: .
abundance: .
v_gene: TRBV11-2
j_gene: TRBJ1-1

CDR3nt: TGCGCCAGCAGCTTGGAGGCGCGGGGGATGTTGGGTTCACCCCTCCACTTT
CDR3aa: CASSLEARGMLGSPLHF
d_gene: .
abundance: .
v_gene: TRBV5-1
j_gene: TRBJ1-6

CDR3nt: TGTGCCAGCAGCAAACCGGGCGGGAACACTGAAGCTTTCTTT
CDR3aa: CASSKPGGNTEAFF
d_gene: .
abundance: .
v_gene: TRBV6-5
j_gene: TRBJ1-1

CDR3nt: TGCGCCAGCAGGGCCGGACTAGCGGGAACCAACGAGCAGTACTTC
CDR3aa: CASRAGLAGTNEQYF
d_gene: TRBD2
abundance: .
v_gene: TRBV5-1
j_gene: TRBJ2-7

CDR3nt: TGTGCCAGCAGCTTTTTAAGGTCCAGGAACACTGAAGCTTTCTTT
CDR3aa: CASSFLRSRNTEAFF
d_gene: .
abundance: once
v_gene: TRBV5-6
j_gene: TRBJ1-1

CDR3nt: TGCAGTGCTAAGCCTCTAGCGGAGCAGTTCTTC
CDR3aa: CSAKPLAEQFF
d_gene: .
abundance: .
v_gene: TRBV20-1
j_gene: TRBJ2-1